Listed below are T cell receptor beta chains from one sample, sequenced in a study. TCRdb reprocessed the multiplex PCR reads with MiXCR, giving one entry per CDR3 protein. The table includes 1,500 to 2,500 distinct CDR3 sequences, about 1.2% detected once. Sequenced input: naive CD4+ T cells sorted from blood. These receptors originate from a female donor with breast cancer. Both conserved end residues are part of each CDR3. Each record gives: V gene, D gene, J gene, clone size, CDR3 protein, CDR3 DNA. The D gene is left open where the match is weak. Size is stated as once, few, many, or a class for an expanded clone.

V: TRBV12-3/TRBV12-4
D: -
J: TRBJ1-2
size: medium-sized
CDR3: CASSFRHYGYTF
DNA: TGTGCCAGCAGTTTCAGGCACTATGGCTACACCTTC

V: TRBV12-3/TRBV12-4
D: -
J: TRBJ1-2
size: medium-sized
CDR3: CASTPGTEITGYTF
DNA: TGTGCCAGCACTCCCGGGACTGAAATAACTGGCTACACCTTC

V: TRBV12-3/TRBV12-4
D: TRBD1
J: TRBJ1-2
size: medium-sized
CDR3: CASSLYGTDYGYTF
DNA: TGTGCCAGCAGTTTATATGGGACAGACTATGGCTACACCTTC

V: TRBV12-3/TRBV12-4
D: -
J: TRBJ1-2
size: hyperexpanded
CDR3: CASSFQGQPYGYTF
DNA: TGTGCCAGCAGTTTTCAGGGGCAACCCTATGGCTACACCTTC

V: TRBV12-3/TRBV12-4
D: -
J: TRBJ1-2
size: medium-sized
CDR3: CASSPTSLHGYTF
DNA: TGTGCCAGCAGTCCGACAAGCTTGCATGGCTACACCTTC

V: TRBV12-3/TRBV12-4
D: -
J: TRBJ1-2
size: medium-sized
CDR3: CASSFSRGPWGYTF
DNA: TGTGCCAGCAGTTTCTCACGTGGACCTTGGGGCTACACCTTC

V: TRBV12-3/TRBV12-4
D: -
J: TRBJ1-2
size: medium-sized
CDR3: CASSGPGQGDGYTF
DNA: TGTGCCAGCAGTGGCCCTGGGCAGGGCGACGGCTACACCTTC

V: TRBV12-3/TRBV12-4
D: -
J: TRBJ1-2
size: medium-sized
CDR3: CASAWEVIYGYTF
DNA: TGTGCCAGCGCCTGGGAAGTAATCTATGGCTACACCTTC

V: TRBV12-3/TRBV12-4
D: -
J: TRBJ1-2
size: medium-sized
CDR3: CASSFSSSGYTF
DNA: TGTGCCAGCAGTTTCTCTAGTAGTGGCTACACCTTC

V: TRBV12-3/TRBV12-4
D: -
J: TRBJ1-2
size: medium-sized
CDR3: CASSFAGIYGYTF
DNA: TGTGCCAGCAGTTTCGCAGGGATCTATGGCTACACCTTC

V: TRBV12-3/TRBV12-4
D: TRBD1
J: TRBJ1-2
size: medium-sized
CDR3: CASTKTGYYGYTF
DNA: TGTGCCAGCACCAAGACAGGGTACTATGGCTACACCTTC

V: TRBV12-3/TRBV12-4
D: -
J: TRBJ1-2
size: large
CDR3: CASSLGLGQNYGYTF
DNA: TGTGCCAGCAGTTTGGGCCTTGGACAGAACTATGGCTACACCTTC

V: TRBV12-3/TRBV12-4
D: -
J: TRBJ1-2
size: medium-sized
CDR3: CASSLKRPYGYTF
DNA: TGTGCCAGCAGCCTCAAGCGTCCCTATGGCTACACCTTC

V: TRBV12-3/TRBV12-4
D: -
J: TRBJ1-2
size: medium-sized
CDR3: CASSFGYGYTF
DNA: TGTGCCAGCAGTTTCGGCTATGGCTACACCTTC

V: TRBV12-3/TRBV12-4
D: TRBD1
J: TRBJ1-2
size: medium-sized
CDR3: CASSSPGQLGYTF
DNA: TGTGCCAGCAGTTCACCGGGACAGCTGGGCTACACCTTC

V: TRBV12-3/TRBV12-4
D: -
J: TRBJ1-2
size: few
CDR3: CASHQGSNYGYTF
DNA: TGTGCCAGCCACCAGGGTTCGAACTATGGCTACACCTTC

V: TRBV12-3/TRBV12-4
D: -
J: TRBJ1-2
size: medium-sized
CDR3: CASSLARSPNYGYTF
DNA: TGTGCCAGCAGTTTAGCGCGGAGCCCTAACTATGGCTACACCTTC

V: TRBV12-3/TRBV12-4
D: -
J: TRBJ1-2
size: medium-sized
CDR3: CASSFGNYGYTF
DNA: TGTGCCAGCAGTTTCGGCAACTATGGCTACACCTTC